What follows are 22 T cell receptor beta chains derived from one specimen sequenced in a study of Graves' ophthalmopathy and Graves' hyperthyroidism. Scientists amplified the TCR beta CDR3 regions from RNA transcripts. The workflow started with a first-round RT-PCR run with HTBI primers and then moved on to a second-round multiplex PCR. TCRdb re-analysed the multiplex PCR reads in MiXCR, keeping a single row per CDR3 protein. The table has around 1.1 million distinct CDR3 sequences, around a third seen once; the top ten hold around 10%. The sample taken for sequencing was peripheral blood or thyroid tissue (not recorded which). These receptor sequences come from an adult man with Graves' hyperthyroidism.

As DNA, the CDR3 is TGTGCCAGCAGCCCGACTAGCGGCTACACCTTC. Translated, it gives CASSPTSGYTF. J is TRBJ1-2 and V is TRBV12-3 or TRBV12-4; the D is unclear. The CDR3 covers 11 residues. V gave up 6 bases and J gave up 8 bases, with 10 bases separating them.

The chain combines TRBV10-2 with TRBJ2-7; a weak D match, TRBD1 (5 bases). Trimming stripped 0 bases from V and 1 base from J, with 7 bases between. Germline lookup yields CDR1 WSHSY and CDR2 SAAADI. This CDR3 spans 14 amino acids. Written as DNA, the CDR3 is TGCGCCAGCAGTGAGTCTGACAGTTCCTACGAGCAGTACTTC. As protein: CASSESDSSYEQYF.

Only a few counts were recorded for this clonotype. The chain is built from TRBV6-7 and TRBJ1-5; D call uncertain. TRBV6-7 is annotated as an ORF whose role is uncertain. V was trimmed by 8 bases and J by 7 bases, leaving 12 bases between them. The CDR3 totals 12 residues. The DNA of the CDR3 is TGTGCCAGCCCTTCCGCGGAACAGCCCCAGCATTTT. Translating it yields CASPSAEQPQHF.

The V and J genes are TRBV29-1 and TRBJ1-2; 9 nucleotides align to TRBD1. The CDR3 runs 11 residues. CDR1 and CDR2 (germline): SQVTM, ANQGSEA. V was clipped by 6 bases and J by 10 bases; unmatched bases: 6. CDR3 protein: CSVGQGGVYTF. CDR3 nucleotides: TGCAGCGTGGGACAGGGAGGAGTCTACACCTTC.

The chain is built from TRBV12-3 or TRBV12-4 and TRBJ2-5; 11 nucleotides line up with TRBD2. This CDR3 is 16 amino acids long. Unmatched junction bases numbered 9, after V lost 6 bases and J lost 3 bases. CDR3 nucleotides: TGTGCCAGCAGCAGCTTCCTAGCGGGGGGCGAAGAGACCCAGTACTTC. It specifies CASSSFLAGGEETQYF.

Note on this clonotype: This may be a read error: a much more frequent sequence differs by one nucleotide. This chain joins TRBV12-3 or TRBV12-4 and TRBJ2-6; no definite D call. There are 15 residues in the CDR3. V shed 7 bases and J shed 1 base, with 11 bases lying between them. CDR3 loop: CASKAQDSGANVLTF. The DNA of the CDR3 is TGTGCCAGCAAGGCTCAGGATTCTGGGGCCAACGTCCTGACTTTC.

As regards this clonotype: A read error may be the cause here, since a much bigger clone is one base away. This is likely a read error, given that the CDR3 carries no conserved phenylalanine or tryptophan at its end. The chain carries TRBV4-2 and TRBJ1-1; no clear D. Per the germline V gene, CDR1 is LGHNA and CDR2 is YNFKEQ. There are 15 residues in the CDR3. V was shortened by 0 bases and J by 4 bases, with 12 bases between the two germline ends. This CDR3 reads CASSQESWVATEAFL. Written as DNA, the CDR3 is TGTGCCAGCAGCCAAGAGTCATGGGTGGCCACTGAAGCTTTCCTT.

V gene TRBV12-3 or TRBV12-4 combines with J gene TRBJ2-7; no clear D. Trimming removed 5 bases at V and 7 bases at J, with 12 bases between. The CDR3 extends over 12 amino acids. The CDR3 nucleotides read TGTGCCAGCAGTCTCGCGAGTCAAGAGCAGTACTTC. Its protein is CASSLASQEQYF.

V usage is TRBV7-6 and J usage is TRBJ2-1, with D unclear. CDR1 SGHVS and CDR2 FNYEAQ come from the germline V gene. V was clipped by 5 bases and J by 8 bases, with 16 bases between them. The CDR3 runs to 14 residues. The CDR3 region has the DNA TGTGCCAGCAGCCCAGCTGCCTACCAGGATGAGCAGTTCTTC. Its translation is CASSPAAYQDEQFF. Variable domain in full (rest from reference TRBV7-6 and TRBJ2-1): GAGVSQSPRYKVTKRGQDVALRCDPISGHVSLYWYRQALGQGPEFLTYFNYEAQQDKSGLPNDRFSAERPEGSISTLTIQRTEQRDSAMYRCASSPAAYQDEQFFGPGTRLTVL.

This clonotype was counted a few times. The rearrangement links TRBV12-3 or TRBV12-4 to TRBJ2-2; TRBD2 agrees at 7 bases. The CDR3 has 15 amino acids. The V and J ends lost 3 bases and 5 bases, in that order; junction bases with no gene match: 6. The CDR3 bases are TGTGCCAGCAGTTTGACTAGCATACCTACCGGGGAGCTGTTTTTT. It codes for CASSLTSIPTGELFF.

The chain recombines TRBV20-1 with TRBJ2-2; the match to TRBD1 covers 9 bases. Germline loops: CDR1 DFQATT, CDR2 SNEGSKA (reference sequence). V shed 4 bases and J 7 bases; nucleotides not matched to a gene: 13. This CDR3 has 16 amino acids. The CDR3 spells CSATEDRGSYSGELFF. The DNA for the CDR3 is TGCAGTGCTACTGAAGACAGGGGGTCCTATAGCGGGGAGCTGTTTTTT.

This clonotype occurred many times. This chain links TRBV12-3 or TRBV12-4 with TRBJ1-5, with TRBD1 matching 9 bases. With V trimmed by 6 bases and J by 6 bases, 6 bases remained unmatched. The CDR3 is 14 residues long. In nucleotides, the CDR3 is TGTGCCAGCAGCACAGGGACAGGGAGTCAGCCCCAGCATTTT. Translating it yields CASSTGTGSQPQHF.

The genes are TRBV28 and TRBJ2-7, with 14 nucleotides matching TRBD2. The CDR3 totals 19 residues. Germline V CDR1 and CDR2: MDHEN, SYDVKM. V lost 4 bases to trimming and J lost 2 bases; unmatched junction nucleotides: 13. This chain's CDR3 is CASSSGTSGSRAGTYEQYF. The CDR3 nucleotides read TGTGCCAGCAGTTCCGGGACTAGCGGGAGTCGTGCCGGCACCTACGAGCAGTACTTC.

CDR3 region: CSVLSQGASEQYF. The CDR3 DNA is TGCAGCGTTCTAAGTCAGGGGGCGTCGGAGCAGTACTTC. This sequence joins TRBV29-1 and TRBJ2-7, with 8 bases identical to TRBD1. Per germline, CDR1 SQVTM and CDR2 ANQGSEA. This CDR3 is built from 13 residues. V trimming: 5 bases; J trimming: 7 bases; junction bases outside the gene matches: 10.

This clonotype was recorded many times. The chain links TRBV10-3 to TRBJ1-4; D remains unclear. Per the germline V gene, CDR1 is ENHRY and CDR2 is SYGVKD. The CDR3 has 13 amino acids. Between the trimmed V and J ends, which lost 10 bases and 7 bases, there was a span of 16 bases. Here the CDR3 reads CATSQLEGEKLFF. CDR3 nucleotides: TGTGCCACCAGCCAGCTAGAGGGTGAAAAACTGTTTTTT.

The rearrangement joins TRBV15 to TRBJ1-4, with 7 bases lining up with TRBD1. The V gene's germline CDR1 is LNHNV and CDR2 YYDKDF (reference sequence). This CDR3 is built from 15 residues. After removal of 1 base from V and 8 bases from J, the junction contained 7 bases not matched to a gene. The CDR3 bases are TGTGCCACCAGCAGAGGCGGGACAGCTGGCGAAAAACTGTTTTTT. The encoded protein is CATSRGGTAGEKLFF. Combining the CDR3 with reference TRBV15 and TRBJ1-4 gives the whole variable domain DAMVIQNPRYQVTQFGKPVTLSCSQTLNHNVMYWYQQKSSQAPKLLFHYYDKDFNNEADTPDNFQSRRPNTSFCFLDIRSPGLGDTAMYLCATSRGGTAGEKLFFGSGTQLSVL.

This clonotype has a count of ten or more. CDR3 bases: TGCAGCGTTCGGGTGCTAGGGTTCTACGAGCAGTACTTC. Translation gives CSVRVLGFYEQYF. The rearrangement joins TRBV29-1 to TRBJ2-7; D is unclear. This CDR3 region has 13 residues. CDR1 is SQVTM and CDR2 is ANQGSEA in the germline V gene. V lost 5 bases to trimming and J lost 3 bases, with 14 bases between them.

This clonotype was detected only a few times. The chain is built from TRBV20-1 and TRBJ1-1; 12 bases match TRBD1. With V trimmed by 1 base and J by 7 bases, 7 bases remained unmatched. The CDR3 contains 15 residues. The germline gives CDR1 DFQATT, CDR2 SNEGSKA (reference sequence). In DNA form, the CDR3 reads TGCAGTGCTAGAGGGGACAGGGGGCGATTTAATGAAGCTTTCTTT. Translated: CSARGDRGRFNEAFF.

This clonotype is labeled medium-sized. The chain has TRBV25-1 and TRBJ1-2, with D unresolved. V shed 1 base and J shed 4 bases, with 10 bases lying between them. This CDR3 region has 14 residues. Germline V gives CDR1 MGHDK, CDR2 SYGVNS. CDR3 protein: CASSEWWRRYGYTF. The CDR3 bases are TGTGCCAGCAGTGAATGGTGGAGACGCTATGGCTACACCTTC.

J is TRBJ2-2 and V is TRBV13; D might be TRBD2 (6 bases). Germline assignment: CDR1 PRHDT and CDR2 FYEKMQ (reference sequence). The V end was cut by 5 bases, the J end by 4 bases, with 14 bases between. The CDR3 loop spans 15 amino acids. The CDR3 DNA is TGTGCCAGCAGCCGCGGCCCAGCGGGCACCGGGGAGCTGTTTTTT. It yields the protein CASSRGPAGTGELFF.

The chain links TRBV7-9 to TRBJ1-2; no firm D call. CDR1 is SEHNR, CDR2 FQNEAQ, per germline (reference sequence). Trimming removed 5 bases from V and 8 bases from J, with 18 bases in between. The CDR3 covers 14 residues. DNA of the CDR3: TGTGCCAGCAGCCCCCTGTTTGAGCGATGGGGCTACACCTTC. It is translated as CASSPLFERWGYTF.

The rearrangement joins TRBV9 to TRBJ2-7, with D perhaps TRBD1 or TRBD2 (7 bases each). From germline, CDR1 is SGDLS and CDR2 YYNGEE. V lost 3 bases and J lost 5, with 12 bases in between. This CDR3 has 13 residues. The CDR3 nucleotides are TGTGCCAGCAGCGCAGGGGGGGGGAACGAGCAGTACTTC. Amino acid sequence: CASSAGGGNEQYF.